This entry is about one T cell receptor (beta chain). This CDR3 is built from 15 residues. CDR1 and CDR2 from the germline V gene are LNHDA and SQIVND (reference sequence). Trimming stripped 4 bases from V and 2 bases from J, with 15 bases between. The data were obtained in a study of control samples from healthy donors and cancer patients. Assay used: immunoSEQ multiplex PCR; TCRdb lists only in-frame clones, some missing. The sample shows around 100,000 clones, about 90% of them seen only once. The sequence came from a woman in her forties or fifties in good health. This sequence joins TRBV19 and TRBJ2-7; D may be TRBD2 (6 bases). Sequencing was carried out using blood. Here the CDR3 DNA reads TGTGCCAGTAGTAGGTCCGGGGGTGGTACCTACGAGCAGTACGTC. It codes for CASSRSGGGTYEQYV.